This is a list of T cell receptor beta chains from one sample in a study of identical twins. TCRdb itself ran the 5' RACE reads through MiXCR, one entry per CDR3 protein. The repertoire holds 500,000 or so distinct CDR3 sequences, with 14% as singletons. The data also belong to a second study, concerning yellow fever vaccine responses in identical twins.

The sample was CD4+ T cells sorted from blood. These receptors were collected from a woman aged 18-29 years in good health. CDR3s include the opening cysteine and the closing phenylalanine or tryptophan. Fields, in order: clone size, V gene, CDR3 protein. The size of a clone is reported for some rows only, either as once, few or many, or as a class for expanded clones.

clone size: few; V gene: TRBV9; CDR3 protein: CASSPGLAGTITDTQYF
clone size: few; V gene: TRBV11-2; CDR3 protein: CASSLVRGLPPNYNEQFF
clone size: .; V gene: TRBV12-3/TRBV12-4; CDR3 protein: CASSFSAPRDTGELFF
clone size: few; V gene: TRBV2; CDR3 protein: CASSEGHGRGPDTQYF
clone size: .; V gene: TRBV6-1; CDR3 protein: CASSVFFEQYF
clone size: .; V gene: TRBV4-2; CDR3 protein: CASSQVGGYHNEQFF
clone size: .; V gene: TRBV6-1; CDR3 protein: CASRQGLGQPQHF
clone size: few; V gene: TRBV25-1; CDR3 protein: CASELRGGKNNEQFF
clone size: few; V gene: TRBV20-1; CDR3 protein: CSAAGQGSGEQYF
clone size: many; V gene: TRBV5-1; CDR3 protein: CATRRGTDEKLFF
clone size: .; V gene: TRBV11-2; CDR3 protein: CASSLPGGPDTQYF
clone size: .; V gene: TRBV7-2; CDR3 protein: CASSLEGQRQPQHF
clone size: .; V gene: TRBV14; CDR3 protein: CASSRTSGRADEQYF
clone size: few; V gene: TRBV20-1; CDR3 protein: CSARDLGQDHQETQYF
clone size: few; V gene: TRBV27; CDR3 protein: CASSLFAGLGVTGELFF
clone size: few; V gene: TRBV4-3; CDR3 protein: CASSQEARDTEAFF
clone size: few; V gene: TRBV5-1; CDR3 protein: CASSLEGQLSGANVLTF
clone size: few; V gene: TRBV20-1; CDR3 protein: CSARIGTSYEQYF
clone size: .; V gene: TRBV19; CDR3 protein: CASSTSGLAGEGAYNEQFF
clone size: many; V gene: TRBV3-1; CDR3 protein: CASSQVEFRQFF
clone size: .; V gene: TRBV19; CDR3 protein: CASSIPTGILTGELFF
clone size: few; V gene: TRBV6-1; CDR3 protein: CASRSTTSGNPTDTQYF
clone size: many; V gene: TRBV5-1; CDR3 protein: CASSGVMNTEAFF
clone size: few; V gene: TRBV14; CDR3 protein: CASGKASYEQYF
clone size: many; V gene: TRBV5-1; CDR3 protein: CASSLGRGTDTQYF
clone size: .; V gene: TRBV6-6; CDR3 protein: CASSHITGELFF
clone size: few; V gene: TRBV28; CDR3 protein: CASSLPSQAVYTQYF
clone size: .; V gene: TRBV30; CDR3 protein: CAWSADRYNEQFF
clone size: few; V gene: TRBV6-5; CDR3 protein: CASSYSEATNEKLFF
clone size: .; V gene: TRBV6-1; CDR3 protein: CASRNLGNTEAFF
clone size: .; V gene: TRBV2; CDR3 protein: CASRAETRSNQPQHF
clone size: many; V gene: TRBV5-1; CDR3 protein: CASSLVGAKNNEQFF
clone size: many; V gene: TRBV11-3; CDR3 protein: CASSLGRTYNEQFF
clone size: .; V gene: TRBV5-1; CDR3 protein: CASSLEFGQGTEAFF
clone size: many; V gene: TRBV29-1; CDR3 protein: CSVGREPGDTQYF
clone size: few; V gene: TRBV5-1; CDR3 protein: CASSLPAGPNEKLFF
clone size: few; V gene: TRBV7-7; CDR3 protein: CASSNLVWDTGELFF
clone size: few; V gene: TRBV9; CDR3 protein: CASSVGSRGLSTDTQYF
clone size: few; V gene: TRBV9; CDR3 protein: CASKVYPTGWDNTQYF
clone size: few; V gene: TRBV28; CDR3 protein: CASSLGGAALKTQYF
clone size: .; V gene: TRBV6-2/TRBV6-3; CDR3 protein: CASRNRGGELFF
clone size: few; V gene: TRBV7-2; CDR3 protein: CASSRNTYNEQFF
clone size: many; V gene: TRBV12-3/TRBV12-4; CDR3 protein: CASSLLGNTIYF
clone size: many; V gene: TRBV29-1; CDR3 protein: CSVGFVETQYF
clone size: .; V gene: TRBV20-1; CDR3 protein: CSARDGLGNNEQFF
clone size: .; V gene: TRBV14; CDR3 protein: CAKDRGIDNEQFF
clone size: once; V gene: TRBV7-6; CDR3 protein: CPSSNTGGSGNTIYF
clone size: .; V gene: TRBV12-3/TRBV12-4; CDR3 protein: CASSLRDWGVQETQYF
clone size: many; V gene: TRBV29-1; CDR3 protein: CSVGTYEQYF
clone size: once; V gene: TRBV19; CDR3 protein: CASSKGLAGGQETQYF
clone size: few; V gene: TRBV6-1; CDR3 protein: CASSATWGRADTQYF
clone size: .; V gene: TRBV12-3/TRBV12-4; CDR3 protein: CASSLSAGLGETQYF
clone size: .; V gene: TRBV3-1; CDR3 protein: CASSQTGSGWEQYF
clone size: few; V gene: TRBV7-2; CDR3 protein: CASSSGRGRADTQYF
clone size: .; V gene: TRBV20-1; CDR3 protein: CSATPDSYGYSNQPQHF